Listed below are T cell receptor beta chains from one sample, sequenced in a study of post-analysis software for immune sequencing data. TCRdb re-analysed the PCR reads in MiXCR, keeping a single row per CDR3 protein. Here the sample spans roughly 670,000 distinct CDR3 sequences, around 60% being singletons. The specimen sequenced was blood. All receptors derive from a girl aged 2-10 years with multiple sclerosis. Both conserved end residues are part of each CDR3. D genes are given only for firm matches. Expanded clones are given a class, and other clones once, few, many or no size at all.

v_gene: TRBV3-1
abundance: few
d_gene: NA
j_gene: TRBJ2-3
CDR3aa: CASSQVGGADTQYF
CDR3nt: TGTGCCAGCAGCCAAGTGGGTGGGGCAGATACGCAGTATTTT

v_gene: TRBV7-6
abundance: NA
d_gene: NA
j_gene: TRBJ2-7
CDR3aa: CASSLDQGPYEQYF
CDR3nt: TGTGCCAGCAGCTTAGATCAGGGCCCCTACGAGCAGTACTTC

v_gene: TRBV7-2
abundance: few
d_gene: NA
j_gene: TRBJ1-1
CDR3aa: CASSLAPSVNTEAFF
CDR3nt: TGTGCCAGCAGCTTGGCTCCCTCGGTGAACACTGAAGCTTTCTTT

v_gene: TRBV5-1
abundance: NA
d_gene: NA
j_gene: TRBJ2-7
CDR3aa: CASSSRQVSLYEQYF
CDR3nt: TGCGCCAGCAGCTCCCGACAGGTCTCTTTATACGAGCAGTACTTC

v_gene: TRBV20-1
abundance: few
d_gene: TRBD2
j_gene: TRBJ2-5
CDR3aa: CSASLLAGDQETQYF
CDR3nt: TGCAGTGCTAGCCTACTAGCGGGGGACCAAGAGACCCAGTACTTC

v_gene: TRBV5-6
abundance: NA
d_gene: TRBD1
j_gene: TRBJ2-6
CDR3aa: CASSVAGQGAFGANVLTF
CDR3nt: TGTGCCAGCAGCGTCGCGGGACAGGGGGCATTTGGGGCCAACGTCCTGACTTTC

v_gene: TRBV5-1
abundance: NA
d_gene: TRBD1
j_gene: TRBJ2-5
CDR3aa: CASSFGDRSQETQYF
CDR3nt: TGCGCCAGCAGCTTCGGGGACAGAAGTCAAGAGACCCAGTACTTC

v_gene: TRBV5-1
abundance: few
d_gene: NA
j_gene: TRBJ2-5
CDR3aa: CASSLGSDSRQETQYF
CDR3nt: TGCGCCAGCAGCTTGGGGTCGGACAGCCGCCAAGAGACCCAGTACTTC

v_gene: TRBV3-1
abundance: NA
d_gene: NA
j_gene: TRBJ2-1
CDR3aa: CASSQGAGSSQFF
CDR3nt: TGTGCCAGCAGCCAAGGGGCAGGTAGTTCGCAGTTCTTC

v_gene: TRBV11-2
abundance: few
d_gene: TRBD1
j_gene: TRBJ2-1
CDR3aa: CASSLIQGAGYNEQFF
CDR3nt: TGTGCCAGCAGCTTAATACAGGGGGCTGGTTACAATGAGCAGTTCTTC

v_gene: TRBV20-1
abundance: NA
d_gene: TRBD1
j_gene: TRBJ2-7
CDR3aa: CSARAGAGQGVSYEQYF
CDR3nt: TGCAGTGCTAGAGCGGGAGCGGGACAGGGAGTTTCCTACGAGCAGTACTTC

v_gene: TRBV24-1
abundance: NA
d_gene: NA
j_gene: TRBJ1-1
CDR3aa: CATSDSGVEAFF
CDR3nt: TGTGCCACCAGTGATTCGGGAGTTGAAGCTTTCTTT

v_gene: TRBV6-6
abundance: NA
d_gene: TRBD2
j_gene: TRBJ2-5
CDR3aa: CASSYGTSVQETQYF
CDR3nt: TGTGCCAGCAGTTACGGGACTAGCGTACAAGAGACCCAGTACTTC

v_gene: TRBV12-3/TRBV12-4
abundance: NA
d_gene: TRBD2
j_gene: TRBJ2-3
CDR3aa: CASNNGRSTDTQYF
CDR3nt: TGTGCCAGCAACAACGGGAGGAGCACAGATACGCAGTATTTT

v_gene: TRBV20-1
abundance: NA
d_gene: TRBD1
j_gene: TRBJ1-1
CDR3aa: CSVKQGAGNTEAFF
CDR3nt: TGCAGTGTTAAACAGGGGGCGGGGAACACTGAAGCTTTCTTT

v_gene: TRBV14
abundance: NA
d_gene: NA
j_gene: TRBJ1-1
CDR3aa: CASSQEFANTEAFF
CDR3nt: TGTGCCAGCAGCCAAGAGTTTGCAAACACTGAAGCTTTCTTT

v_gene: TRBV7-9
abundance: NA
d_gene: TRBD1
j_gene: TRBJ1-1
CDR3aa: CASSPGQANTEAFF
CDR3nt: TGTGCCAGCAGCCCCGGACAGGCTAACACTGAAGCTTTCTTT

v_gene: TRBV4-1
abundance: NA
d_gene: TRBD2
j_gene: TRBJ2-7
CDR3aa: CASSQVTSGRYEQYF
CDR3nt: TGCGCCAGCAGCCAAGTCACTAGCGGGAGATACGAGCAGTACTTC

v_gene: TRBV6-2/TRBV6-3
abundance: few
d_gene: NA
j_gene: TRBJ1-2
CDR3aa: CASSYRAAANYGYTF
CDR3nt: TGTGCCAGCAGTTACCGGGCAGCAGCTAACTATGGCTACACCTTC

v_gene: TRBV7-6
abundance: NA
d_gene: TRBD1
j_gene: TRBJ2-1
CDR3aa: CASSLARQGGQGRNEQFF
CDR3nt: TGTGCCAGCAGCTTAGCTCGTCAAGGGGGACAGGGGCGCAATGAGCAGTTCTTC

v_gene: TRBV7-2
abundance: few
d_gene: TRBD1
j_gene: TRBJ1-4
CDR3aa: CASSQGAVEKLFF
CDR3nt: TGTGCCAGTTCTCAGGGGGCTGTTGAAAAACTGTTTTTT

v_gene: TRBV10-3
abundance: NA
d_gene: TRBD1
j_gene: TRBJ2-3
CDR3aa: CAISPGQTSTDTQYF
CDR3nt: TGTGCCATCAGTCCGGGACAGACAAGCACAGATACGCAGTATTTT

v_gene: TRBV2
abundance: NA
d_gene: NA
j_gene: TRBJ1-5
CDR3aa: CASRQGRGNQPQHF
CDR3nt: TGTGCCAGCAGGCAGGGGAGGGGCAATCAGCCCCAGCATTTT

v_gene: TRBV5-1
abundance: few
d_gene: TRBD2
j_gene: TRBJ2-1
CDR3aa: CASSKGLAGFLGDEQFF
CDR3nt: TGCGCCAGCAGCAAAGGACTAGCGGGATTCCTTGGGGATGAGCAGTTCTTC

v_gene: TRBV7-2
abundance: NA
d_gene: NA
j_gene: TRBJ2-7
CDR3aa: CASSLAGSGAYYEQYF
CDR3nt: TGTGCCAGCAGCTTAGCTGGTTCGGGAGCATACTACGAGCAGTACTTC

v_gene: TRBV30
abundance: NA
d_gene: NA
j_gene: TRBJ2-1
CDR3aa: CAWKTTTNEQFF
CDR3nt: TGTGCCTGGAAGACCACCACCAATGAGCAGTTCTTC

v_gene: TRBV6-5
abundance: NA
d_gene: NA
j_gene: TRBJ1-2
CDR3aa: CASSYSGGQNYGYTF
CDR3nt: TGTGCCAGCAGTTACTCCGGGGGCCAAAACTACGGCTACACCTTC

v_gene: TRBV12-5
abundance: NA
d_gene: NA
j_gene: TRBJ1-2
CDR3aa: CASGLGYGYTF
CDR3nt: TGTGCTAGTGGTTTAGGCTATGGCTACACCTTC

v_gene: TRBV6-6
abundance: NA
d_gene: NA
j_gene: TRBJ2-5
CDR3aa: CASSLVRGGGETQYF
CDR3nt: TGTGCCAGCAGTTTGGTCAGGGGAGGAGGAGAGACCCAGTACTTC

v_gene: TRBV7-9
abundance: NA
d_gene: NA
j_gene: TRBJ2-1
CDR3aa: CASSSLRQDEQFF
CDR3nt: TGTGCCAGCAGCTCGCTCCGACAAGATGAGCAGTTCTTC

v_gene: TRBV18
abundance: NA
d_gene: NA
j_gene: TRBJ2-3
CDR3aa: CASSPLPGRRQKQSTDTQYF
CDR3nt: TGTGCCAGCTCACCACTCCCCGGGAGACGCCAAAAGCAAAGCACAGATACGCAGTATTTT

v_gene: TRBV29-1
abundance: few
d_gene: TRBD1
j_gene: TRBJ1-2
CDR3aa: CSVDGQASYGYTF
CDR3nt: TGCAGCGTCGACGGACAGGCAAGCTATGGCTACACCTTC

v_gene: TRBV6-5
abundance: NA
d_gene: NA
j_gene: TRBJ1-1
CDR3aa: CASSYPGGSEAFF
CDR3nt: TGTGCCAGCAGTTACCCGGGGGGGTCTGAAGCTTTCTTT

v_gene: TRBV6-5
abundance: few
d_gene: NA
j_gene: TRBJ2-5
CDR3aa: CASSDRGWETQYF
CDR3nt: TGTGCCAGCAGCGATCGGGGTTGGGAGACCCAGTACTTC

v_gene: TRBV12-3/TRBV12-4
abundance: NA
d_gene: TRBD1
j_gene: TRBJ1-1
CDR3aa: CASSLAPSGGVRAFF
CDR3nt: TGTGCCAGCAGTTTAGCACCTTCAGGGGGGGTGAGAGCTTTCTTT

v_gene: TRBV6-1
abundance: NA
d_gene: TRBD1
j_gene: TRBJ2-3
CDR3aa: CASSGTGASDTQYF
CDR3nt: TGTGCCAGCAGCGGGACAGGGGCTTCAGATACGCAGTATTTT

v_gene: TRBV15
abundance: few
d_gene: NA
j_gene: TRBJ2-1
CDR3aa: CATSSRRSSYNEQFF
CDR3nt: TGTGCCACCAGCAGTCGAAGATCCTCCTACAATGAGCAGTTCTTC

v_gene: TRBV5-1
abundance: few
d_gene: TRBD1
j_gene: TRBJ1-1
CDR3aa: CASSLIRQGRAFF
CDR3nt: TGCGCCAGCAGCTTGATAAGACAGGGGCGAGCTTTCTTT

v_gene: TRBV7-8
abundance: once
d_gene: NA
j_gene: TRBJ2-5
CDR3aa: CASSSGHQYQETQYF
CDR3nt: TGTGCCAGCAGCTCGGGACACCAGTACCAAGAGACCCAGTACTTC

v_gene: TRBV13
abundance: NA
d_gene: NA
j_gene: TRBJ2-3
CDR3aa: CASSLAREGTDTQYF
CDR3nt: TGTGCCAGCAGCTTAGCCAGGGAAGGCACAGATACGCAGTATTTT

v_gene: TRBV6-5
abundance: NA
d_gene: TRBD2
j_gene: TRBJ2-7
CDR3aa: CASSPTSGVLAYEQYF
CDR3nt: TGTGCCAGCAGTCCGACTAGCGGGGTGCTGGCCTACGAGCAGTACTTC

v_gene: TRBV7-9
abundance: few
d_gene: NA
j_gene: TRBJ1-2
CDR3aa: CASSMYPGGYTF
CDR3nt: TGTGCCAGCAGCATGTACCCCGGGGGCTACACCTTC

v_gene: TRBV5-1
abundance: NA
d_gene: TRBD2
j_gene: TRBJ2-1
CDR3aa: CASSPGGLAGPLLYNEQFF
CDR3nt: TGCGCCAGCTCCCCGGGGGGACTAGCAGGACCCCTGCTCTACAATGAGCAGTTCTTC

v_gene: TRBV27
abundance: NA
d_gene: NA
j_gene: TRBJ1-2
CDR3aa: CASSLRDNYGYTF
CDR3nt: TGTGCCAGCAGTTTAAGGGATAACTATGGCTACACCTTC

v_gene: TRBV7-2
abundance: NA
d_gene: TRBD1
j_gene: TRBJ1-2
CDR3aa: CASSLGRTGNYGYTF
CDR3nt: TGTGCCAGCAGCTTAGGTCGGACAGGGAATTATGGCTACACCTTC

v_gene: TRBV29-1
abundance: few
d_gene: NA
j_gene: TRBJ2-1
CDR3aa: CSVDAGLAEQFF
CDR3nt: TGCAGCGTTGATGCAGGGTTGGCTGAGCAGTTCTTC

v_gene: TRBV15
abundance: NA
d_gene: TRBD2
j_gene: TRBJ2-1
CDR3aa: CATSSRTGGNNEQFF
CDR3nt: TGTGCCACCAGCAGTCGGACGGGGGGGAACAATGAGCAGTTCTTC

v_gene: TRBV7-2
abundance: NA
d_gene: NA
j_gene: TRBJ2-3
CDR3aa: CASSQGLADRDTQYF
CDR3nt: TGTGCCAGCAGCCAGGGGCTAGCGGACCGGGATACGCAGTATTTT

v_gene: TRBV7-9
abundance: NA
d_gene: NA
j_gene: TRBJ2-7
CDR3aa: CASSPVTELSYEQYF
CDR3nt: TGTGCCAGCAGCCCCGTGACAGAGCTCTCCTACGAGCAGTACTTC

v_gene: TRBV3-1
abundance: NA
d_gene: NA
j_gene: TRBJ1-4
CDR3aa: CASSQVEDHKLFF
CDR3nt: TGTGCCAGCAGCCAAGTGGAAGACCACAAACTGTTTTTT

v_gene: TRBV10-1
abundance: NA
d_gene: NA
j_gene: TRBJ1-1
CDR3aa: CASKRGANTEAFF
CDR3nt: TGCGCCAGCAAAAGAGGAGCGAACACTGAAGCTTTCTTT

v_gene: TRBV6-2/TRBV6-3
abundance: NA
d_gene: NA
j_gene: TRBJ2-1
CDR3aa: CASSLQVQDRYYNEQFF
CDR3nt: TGTGCCAGCAGTCTACAGGTCCAGGACAGATACTACAATGAGCAGTTCTTC